This TCR beta chain was obtained from a study of blood T cell repertoires in COVID-19. The assay was immunoSEQ multiplex PCR, and TCRdb's table has in-frame clones only and misses some. The table has fewer than 300,000 clones, 87% seen once; the top ten hold around 1.5%. The sequencing sample was made of peripheral blood. This clonotype was obtained from a woman aged 40 to 55 who had recovered from COVID-19.

The CDR3 reads CASSLGGGRYEQYF. The CDR3 DNA follows: TGCGCCAGCAGCTTGGGAGGGGGACGGTACGAGCAGTACTTC. This chain connects TRBV5-1 to TRBJ2-7, with D possibly being TRBD1 (6 bases). The V end lost 0 bases, the J end lost 4 bases, and 11 bases lay between the germline ends. This CDR3 has 14 residues. The germline CDR1 and CDR2 sequences are SGHRS and YFSETQ.